These 10 T cell receptor beta chains were all obtained from the same sample, sequenced in a study of blood T cell repertoires in COVID-19. Profiling relied on immunoSEQ multiplex PCR, and the TCRdb table lists in-frame clones only, not all of them. The profile shows more than 100,000 clones, around 79% of them singletons. Sample: peripheral blood. The receptors stem from a man in his sixties or seventies with acute or convalescent COVID-19.

This clone has more than one count but fewer than ten. The chain uses TRBV6-2 or TRBV6-3 and TRBJ1-5; 8 bases are a match to TRBD1. Germline V gene sequence: CDR1 MNHEY, CDR2 SVGEGT. The CDR3 is 16 amino acids. The V gene end was trimmed by 2 bases and the J gene end by 0 bases; junction bases not matched to a gene: 3. DNA of the CDR3: TGTGCCAGCAGTTACGGTACAGGGGGTAGCAATCAGCCCCAGCATTTT. The encoded protein is CASSYGTGGSNQPQHF.

V usage is TRBV25-1 and J usage is TRBJ1-5, with 9 bases aligning to TRBD1. CDR1 and CDR2 (germline): MGHDK, SYGVNS. Trimming took 5 bases from V and 6 from J; bases not matched to a gene: 8. The CDR3 consists of 15 residues. CDR3 loop: CASSMGQGLGQPQHF. CDR3 sequence (DNA): TGTGCCAGCAGTATGGGACAGGGTTTGGGTCAGCCCCAGCATTTT.

The J gene is TRBJ2-3, the V gene TRBV12-2; the D call in the table, TRBD2, was not verified against the DNA. TRBV12-2 is deemed a pseudogene. The CDR3 has 14 residues. CDR3 in amino acids: CASRLALSTDTQYF. For the CDR3, the DNA is TGTGCAAGTCGCTTAGCGTTAAGCACAGATACGCAGTATTTT.

J is TRBJ1-6 and V is TRBV7-2, with 9 positions matching TRBD1. CDR1 is SGHTA, CDR2 FQGNSA, per germline. The CDR3 extends over 14 amino acids. J lost 9 bases, V lost 5 bases, and 5 bases had no gene match. CDR3 region: CASSLDRGASPLHF. The DNA for the CDR3 is TGTGCCAGCAGCCTAGACAGGGGGGCTTCACCCCTCCACTTT.

In DNA, the CDR3 is TGCGCCAGCAGCCCCGGGACAGGGGGCGCGGGGGGAAACACCATATATTTT. This translates into CASSPGTGGAGGNTIYF. The chain recombines TRBV4-3 with TRBJ1-3; TRBD1 agrees at 12 bases. The germline gives CDR1 LGHNA, CDR2 YSLEER. V shed 4 bases and J 4 bases; nucleotides not matched to a gene: 8. The CDR3 extends over 17 amino acids.

The chain combines TRBV6-5 with TRBJ2-3, with D perhaps matching TRBD2 (5 bases). The CDR3 runs 14 residues. The germline V gene encodes CDR1 MNHEY and CDR2 SVGAGI. The ends were cut back, 8 bases at V and 1 base at J, with 13 bases in the middle. The CDR3 is CASLREGGTDTQYF. CDR3 nucleotides: TGTGCCAGCCTCAGAGAGGGCGGCACAGATACGCAGTATTTT.

V usage is TRBV6-1 and J usage is TRBJ2-1; 9 bases are a match to TRBD2. This CDR3 is built from 16 residues. From germline, CDR1 is MNHNS and CDR2 SASEGT. The junction had 7 bases not matched to a gene; V was cut back by 3 bases and J by 4 bases. The chain's CDR3 is CASSDRSGGLYNEQFF. The CDR3, as DNA: TGTGCCAGCAGTGACCGTAGCGGGGGCCTATACAATGAGCAGTTCTTC.

This chain uses TRBV12-3 or TRBV12-4 with TRBJ2-3; maybe TRBD2 (5 bases). Trimming took 8 bases from V and 5 from J, leaving 14 bases between them. The CDR3 spans 13 residues. The CDR3 sequence: CASHGLMGDTQYF. CDR3 in DNA: TGTGCCAGCCATGGACTGATGGGAGATACGCAGTATTTT.

This sequence joins TRBV7-2 and TRBJ2-2; weak D call: TRBD2 (6 bases). Per germline, CDR1 SGHTA and CDR2 FQGNSA. The CDR3 covers 14 residues. V lost 10 bases and J 0 bases, leaving 12 bases between the germline ends. The CDR3 coding sequence is TGTGCCACCCGGGACTTCGCGAACACCGGGGAGCTGTTTTTT. It codes for CATRDFANTGELFF.

This chain joins TRBV10-3 and TRBJ1-4; 10 nucleotides match TRBD1. Germline V gene lookup returns CDR1 ENHRY and CDR2 SYGVKD. This CDR3 has 16 residues. Losses at the gene ends were 4 bases for V and 2 bases for J; bases not matched to a gene: 4. CDR3 DNA: TGTGCCATCAGTGGGGACAGGGGAGGCACTAATGAAAAACTGTTTTTT. It translates to CAISGDRGGTNEKLFF.